This T cell receptor beta chain is drawn from a study of cytomegalovirus exposure and HLA in healthy donors. This CDR3 is built from 12 residues. Trimming took 7 bases from V and 4 from J, leaving 5 bases between them. Germline lookup yields CDR1 MNHNS and CDR2 SASEGT. For this clone: Its cognate antigen is unknown.

Study-wide findings and caveats: Highest at DRB1 and lowest at HLA-C, TCR association rates differed among HLA loci in a later analysis. Likely technical artifact: a cluster of highly shared sequence variants.

Use of 60 Vbeta and 13 Jbeta primers characterized the PCR. TCRdb's table, derived via immunoSEQ multiplex PCR, lists solely in-frame clones and lacks some. The data contain 110,000 or so clones, around 86% of them seen just once; the ten biggest clones take up less than 2.5%. The chain has TRBV6-1 and TRBJ1-6, with a weak D call TRBD1 (5 bases). This receptor was taken from a woman aged 25 to 39 in good health and CMV-seronegative. Sequencing input: PBMCs. The CDR3 here is CASKGYNSPLHF. CDR3 bases: TGTGCCAGCAAGGGGTATAATTCACCCCTCCACTTT.